The present entry profiles one T cell receptor (beta chain) with its context. Its antigen is currently unknown. The data belong to a study of cytomegalovirus exposure and HLA in healthy donors. Broader study findings: As immune exposure information, only CMV serostatus was available. Based on reports, TCR beta sequences accurately predicted HLA-A and HLA-B alleles for most subjects.

The primer mix had 60 Vbeta and 13 Jbeta primers. Assay: immunoSEQ multiplex PCR; the TCRdb copy retains only in-frame clones and omits some. This repertoire shows roughly 200,000 clones, 81% found once; its top ten account for approximately 3.6%. This TCR was recovered from a man aged 40-49 years in good health and CMV-seropositive. Specimen: PBMCs.

DNA for the CDR3: TGTGCCAGCAGAAAATTTACAGGGACCGACACTGAAGCTTTCTTT. It encodes CASRKFTGTDTEAFF. This chain links TRBV21-1 with TRBJ1-1; the D call TRBD1 from the table was never checked on the DNA. TRBV21-1 is termed a pseudogene. The CDR3 sequence is 15 residues long.